The 22 T cell receptor beta chains presented below share a single source sample, sequenced in a study of T cell changes during pregnancy in multiple sclerosis. Clones were sequenced by immunoSEQ multiplex PCR, and TCRdb holds only the in-frame ones, with some missing. The sample carries 30,000 to 45,000 clones, about 90% recorded once. This specimen consisted of CD8+ T cells from peripheral blood mononuclear cells, obtained before pregnancy. These TCRs come from a female donor with multiple sclerosis, enrolled in a pregnancy study.

This rearrangement joins TRBV6-5 to TRBJ2-3; the match to TRBD1 covers 7 bases. The germline V gene encodes CDR1 MNHEY and CDR2 SVGAGI. The CDR3 loop spans 14 amino acids. Trimming at V came to 0 bases and at J to 4 bases, leaving 1 base not matched to a gene. The CDR3 loop reads CASSYSGGSDTQYF. Written as DNA, the CDR3 is TGTGCCAGCAGTTACTCAGGGGGCTCAGATACGCAGTATTTT.

The rearrangement uses TRBV4-2 and TRBJ2-2, with D possibly matching TRBD2 (6 bases). The V end lost 1 base, the J end lost 4 bases, and 10 bases lay between the germline ends. Germline-derived CDR1 and CDR2 are LGHNA and YNFKEQ. The CDR3 consists of 15 residues. The CDR3 DNA reads as TGTGCCAGCAGCCAAGGTGGGGGAGGCACCGGGGAGCTGTTTTTT. It encodes CASSQGGGGTGELFF.

This chain links TRBV6-6 with TRBJ2-3, with 11 bases that match TRBD2. This CDR3 has 14 residues. The V and J ends lost 3 bases and 5 bases, in that order; junction bases with no gene match: 1. Germline CDR1 MNHNY, CDR2 SVGAGI (reference sequence). As DNA, the CDR3 is TGTGCCAGCAGTTATACTAGCGGGGGAGATACGCAGTATTTT. Translating gives CASSYTSGGDTQYF.

This chain links TRBV27 with TRBJ2-1; no reliable D call. The CDR3 length is 14 residues. The V gene lost 3 bases and the J gene lost 5 bases, with 11 bases spanning the gap. Germline assignment: CDR1 MNHEY and CDR2 SMNVEV (reference sequence). CDR3 DNA sequence: TGTGCCAGCAGTTTCTATTACAGAGACAATGAGCAGTTCTTC. It is translated as CASSFYYRDNEQFF.

This clone was seen once. The rearrangement links TRBV6-1 to TRBJ2-7; 7 bases are shared with TRBD1. The V segment lost 3 bases and the J segment 2 bases; nucleotides outside the gene matches: 10. The CDR3 covers 16 residues. Looked up from germline, CDR1 is MNHNS and CDR2 is SASEGT. The CDR3 loop is CASSDSATGTAYEQYF. CDR3 coding DNA: TGTGCCAGCAGTGATTCCGCGACAGGGACGGCCTACGAGCAGTACTTC.

The V gene is TRBV9, the J gene TRBJ1-3; TRBD1 is a possible D gene (5 bases). CDR1 and CDR2 from the germline V gene are SGDLS and YYNGEE. The CDR3 loop spans 16 amino acids. V was clipped by 3 bases and J by 7 bases, with 20 bases between them. The CDR3: CASSGDSTGVRNTIYF. As DNA, the CDR3 is TGTGCCAGCAGCGGGGACTCCACGGGGGTTCGGAACACCATATATTTT.

The V gene is TRBV14, the J gene TRBJ1-1; 8 bases agree with TRBD1. The germline V gene has CDR1 SGHDN and CDR2 FVKESK. Trimming cost V 2 bases and J 1 base; bases outside gene matches: 3. CDR3 size: 15 residues. DNA of the CDR3: TGTGCCAGCAGCCAATATACAGGGGGGAACACTGAAGCTTTCTTT. Translation: CASSQYTGGNTEAFF.

This clone appeared a single time. The CDR3 region is CAWSLPNFDYGYTF. The CDR3 region has the DNA TGTGCCTGGAGCCTACCGAACTTCGACTATGGCTACACCTTC. The V gene is TRBV30, the J gene TRBJ1-2; no firm D call. V lost 3 bases, J lost 3 bases, and 14 bases lay in between. Germline V gene sequence: CDR1 GTSNPN, CDR2 SVGIG (reference sequence). The CDR3 has 14 amino acids.

The chain has TRBV28 and TRBJ2-7, with D hard to call. The germline V and J ends were trimmed by 5 bases and 2 bases, with 7 bases remaining between them. This CDR3 spans 12 amino acids. Germline V gives CDR1 MDHEN, CDR2 SYDVKM. CDR3 bases: TGTGCCAGCAGTGGTACAGCCTACGAGCAGTACTTC. Residues: CASSGTAYEQYF.

The chain uses TRBV6-1 and TRBJ2-7, with TRBD1 identical over 7 bases. V dropped 1 base and J dropped 3; count of bases not matched to a gene: 6. This CDR3 has 15 residues. Germline V gene data show CDR1 as MNHNS and CDR2 as SASEGT. CDR3 nucleotide sequence: TGTGCCAGCAGTGAAGAGGCAGGGGGAGTCTACGAGCAGTACTTC. This codes for CASSEEAGGVYEQYF.

This clone was observed once. The chain links TRBV9 to TRBJ1-3; D remains unclear. Between the trimmed V and J ends, which lost 4 bases and 8 bases, there was a span of 13 bases. The CDR3 contains 13 residues. Germline values: CDR1 SGDLS, CDR2 YYNGEE. CDR3 region: CASSYARADTIYF. DNA of the CDR3: TGTGCCAGCAGCTACGCCCGTGCGGACACCATATATTTT.

J is TRBJ1-4 and V is TRBV9; no clear D gene. The germline CDR1 and CDR2 sequences are SGDLS and YYNGEE. CDR3 length: 20 amino acids. V shed 3 bases and J shed 1 base, with 25 bases lying between them. This CDR3 is CASSDRTIPIEGETNEKLFF. The CDR3 DNA follows: TGTGCCAGCAGCGATCGGACCATTCCAATCGAGGGCGAAACTAATGAAAAACTGTTTTTT.

The chain combines TRBV16 with TRBJ1-2; no reliable D call. The CDR3 covers 15 residues. Germline V gives CDR1 KGHSY, CDR2 FQNENV. V lost 0 bases to trimming and J lost 7 bases, with 15 bases between them. This CDR3 reads CASSQSITGLTGYTF. CDR3 DNA sequence: TGTGCCAGCAGCCAATCGATAACGGGTCTGACTGGCTACACCTTC.

This clone has just one count. The chain links TRBV7-6 to TRBJ2-1; 7 bases map to TRBD1. This CDR3 spans 14 amino acids. Germline V CDR1 and CDR2: SGHVS, FNYEAQ. The junction had 5 bases not matched to a gene; V was cut back by 6 bases and J by 3 bases. The CDR3 sequence: CASSNRQGYNEQFF. The DNA for the CDR3 is TGTGCCAGCAGTAACAGACAGGGCTACAATGAGCAGTTCTTC.

V and J are TRBV2 and TRBJ2-3; D possibly corresponds to TRBD1 (5 bases). Per germline, CDR1 SNHLY and CDR2 FYNNEI. V lost 3 bases, J lost 0 bases, and 10 bases lay in between. This CDR3 spans 15 amino acids. For the CDR3, the DNA is TGTGCCAGCAGTGAGGTCGACAGAAGCACAGATACGCAGTATTTT. Translated: CASSEVDRSTDTQYF. Based on the CDR3 plus reference TRBV2 and TRBJ2-3, the full variable domain is EPEVTQTPSHQVTQMGQEVILRCVPISNHLYFYWYRQILGQKVEFLVSFYNNEISEKSEIFDDQFSVERPDGSNFTLKIRSTKLEDSAMYFCASSEVDRSTDTQYFGPGTRLTVL.

The chain is built from TRBV9 and TRBJ1-4, with D tentatively TRBD1 (5 bases). Germline CDR1 SGDLS, CDR2 YYNGEE. Trimming cost V 2 bases and J 0 bases, with 8 bases left between them. CDR3 size: 15 residues. CDR3 amino acids: CASSVGGTTNEKLFF. The CDR3 DNA follows: TGTGCCAGCAGCGTTGGGGGGACAACTAATGAAAAACTGTTTTTT.

This sequence joins TRBV7-9 and TRBJ2-1, with TRBD2 matching over 9 bases. Per the germline V gene, CDR1 is SEHNR and CDR2 is FQNEAQ (reference sequence). J lost 8 bases, V lost 4 bases, and 18 bases had no gene match. This CDR3 comprises 18 residues. The CDR3 sequence: CASSSPQRGAPLGYEQFF. The CDR3 DNA sequence: TGTGCCAGCAGCTCACCGCAGCGGGGGGCACCACTAGGGTATGAGCAGTTCTTC.

This clone was observed a few times. The chain employs TRBV7-9 and TRBJ1-1; 9 bases fit TRBD1. This CDR3 has 15 residues. J gave up 5 bases and V 5 bases, and 9 bases lay outside the gene matches. Germline V gives CDR1 SEHNR, CDR2 FQNEAQ (reference sequence). Written as DNA, the CDR3 is TGTGCCAGCAGCGCAGGACAGGGGATCTGGACTGAAGCTTTCTTT. This translates into CASSAGQGIWTEAFF.

As concerns this clone: This specimen includes other DNA sequences encoding the same CDR3. V usage is TRBV5-1 and J usage is TRBJ2-5, with D uncertain. Between the trimmed V and J ends, which lost 0 bases and 4 bases, there was a span of 4 bases. The germline gives CDR1 SGHRS, CDR2 YFSETQ. CDR3 length: 12 residues. CDR3 nucleotide sequence: TGCGCCAGCAGCTTGGCCGGAGAGACCCAGTACTTC. Protein product: CASSLAGETQYF. Based on the CDR3 plus reference TRBV5-1 and TRBJ2-5, the full variable domain is KAGVTQTPRYLIKTRGQQVTLSCSPISGHRSVSWYQQTPGQGLQFLFEYFSETQRNKGNFPGRFSGRQFSNSRSEMNVSTLELGDSALYLCASSLAGETQYFGPGTRLLVL.

V usage is TRBV7-2 and J usage is TRBJ2-7; D not resolved. The CDR3 spans 13 residues. The germline V gene encodes CDR1 SGHTA and CDR2 FQGNSA. The ends were cut back, 5 bases at V and 2 bases at J, with 10 bases in the middle. The CDR3 region is CASSAYSAYEQYF. The CDR3 DNA is TGTGCCAGCAGCGCATACTCCGCCTACGAGCAGTACTTC.

This chain links TRBV10-3 with TRBJ1-5; D is undetermined. CDR3 size: 13 residues. CDR1 and CDR2 from the germline V gene are ENHRY and SYGVKD. V was trimmed by 0 bases and J by 6 bases, leaving 6 bases between them. The CDR3, as DNA: TGTGCCATCAGTGAGTCGAACGGTCAGCCCCAGCATTTT. It specifies CAISESNGQPQHF.

V is TRBV27 and J is TRBJ2-7; 8 nucleotides align to TRBD2. CDR3 length equals 14 residues. Germline assignment: CDR1 MNHEY and CDR2 SMNVEV (reference sequence). The V segment lost 3 bases and the J segment 7 bases; nucleotides outside the gene matches: 8. CDR3 DNA sequence: TGTGCCAGCAGTTTGGCGACTAGCGCAAGGGAGCAGTACTTC. This codes for CASSLATSAREQYF.